This TCR beta chain appears in the sequencing data of a study of CD8+ T cells in alopecia areata. It was cDNA, reverse transcribed from extracted RNA, that served as the sequencing template. TCRdb's copy holds only in-frame clones and misses some; the assay was immunoSEQ multiplex PCR. Of around 100,000 clones in the sample, roughly 53% are singletons; the top ten hold roughly 8.8%. V was clipped by 0 bases and J by 0 bases, with 6 bases between them. The CDR3 is 14 residues long. Germline V lookup: CDR1 SGHRS, CDR2 YFSETQ. The clonotype was recovered from a human donor in good health. Material: CD4+ T cells sorted from blood. This sequence joins TRBV5-1 and TRBJ1-2; no reliable D call. For the CDR3, the DNA is TGCGCCAGCAGCTTGGCAGCCGCTAACTATGGCTACACCTTC. It specifies CASSLAAANYGYTF.